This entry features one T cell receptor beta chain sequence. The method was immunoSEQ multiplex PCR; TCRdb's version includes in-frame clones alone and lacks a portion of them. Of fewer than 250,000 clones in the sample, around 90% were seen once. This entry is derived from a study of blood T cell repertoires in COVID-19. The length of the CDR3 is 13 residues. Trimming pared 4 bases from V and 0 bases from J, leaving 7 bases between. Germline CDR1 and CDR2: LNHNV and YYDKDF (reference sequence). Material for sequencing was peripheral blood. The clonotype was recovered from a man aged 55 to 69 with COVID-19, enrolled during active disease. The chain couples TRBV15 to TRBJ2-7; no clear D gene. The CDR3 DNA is TGTGCCACCAGCATTACGGTCTCCTACGAGCAGTACTTC. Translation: CATSITVSYEQYF.